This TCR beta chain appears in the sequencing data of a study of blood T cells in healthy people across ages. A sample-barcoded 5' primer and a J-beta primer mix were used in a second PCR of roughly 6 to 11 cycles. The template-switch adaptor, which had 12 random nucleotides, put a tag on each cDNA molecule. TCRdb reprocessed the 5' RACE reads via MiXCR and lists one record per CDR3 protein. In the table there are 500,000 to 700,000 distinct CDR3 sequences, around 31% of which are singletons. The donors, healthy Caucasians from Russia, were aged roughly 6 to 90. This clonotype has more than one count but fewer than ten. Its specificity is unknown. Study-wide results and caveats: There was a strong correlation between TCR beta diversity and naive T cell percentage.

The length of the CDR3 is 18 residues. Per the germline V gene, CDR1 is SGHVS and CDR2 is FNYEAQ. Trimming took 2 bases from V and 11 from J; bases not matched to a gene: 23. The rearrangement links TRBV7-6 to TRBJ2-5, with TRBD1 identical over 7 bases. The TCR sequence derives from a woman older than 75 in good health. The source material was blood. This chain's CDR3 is CASSLFVGRQGRGNEQYF. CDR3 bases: TGTGCCAGCAGCTTATTTGTTGGGAGACAGGGCCGTGGCAATGAGCAGTACTTC.